These 18 T cell receptor beta chains originate from one sample sequenced in a study of cytomegalovirus exposure and HLA in healthy donors. The PCR had 60 Vbeta and 13 Jbeta primers. Generated by immunoSEQ multiplex PCR, the TCRdb table keeps only in-frame clones and is missing some. The sample gives roughly 130,000 clones, roughly 80% of which show up once; around 2.1% is in the top ten. The source material was PBMCs. All receptors come from a woman aged 40 to 50 in good health and CMV-seropositive.

The chain is built from TRBV5-1 and TRBJ2-2; the D gene is possibly TRBD1 (6 bases). Germline CDR1 SGHRS, CDR2 YFSETQ. The V and J ends lost 4 bases and 3 bases respectively, with 22 bases between them. The CDR3 runs to 18 residues. The chain's CDR3 is CASSHRDYLFKDTGELFF. CDR3 DNA: TGCGCCAGCAGCCACAGGGATTATCTCTTTAAGGACACCGGGGAGCTGTTTTTT. Full variable domain (outside the CDR3, taken from reference TRBV5-1 and TRBJ2-2): KAGVTQTPRYLIKTRGQQVTLSCSPISGHRSVSWYQQTPGQGLQFLFEYFSETQRNKGNFPGRFSGRQFSNSRSEMNVSTLELGDSALYLCASSHRDYLFKDTGELFFGEGSRLTVL.

This clone was observed once. The J gene is TRBJ1-1, the V gene TRBV11-2; possibly TRBD1 for D (6 bases). Germline-derived CDR1 and CDR2 are SGHAT and FQNNGV. Trimming shortened V by 3 bases and J by 4 bases, and 9 bases separated the two germline ends. The CDR3 is 13 amino acids. CDR3: CASSLARGTEAFF. The CDR3 DNA is TGTGCCAGCAGCTTGGCCAGGGGCACTGAAGCTTTCTTT.

This clone showed up just once. The V call is TRBV6-5, the J call TRBJ1-1; 9 bases match TRBD1. The CDR3 loop spans 15 amino acids. With V trimmed by 6 bases and J by 1 base, 6 bases remained unmatched. In germline, CDR1 is MNHEY, CDR2 SVGAGI. In DNA form, the CDR3 reads TGTGCCAGCAGCCGGACAGGGGATCGGAACACTGAAGCTTTCTTT. Protein sequence: CASSRTGDRNTEAFF.

The genes are TRBV9 and TRBJ2-5; 7 bases fit TRBD1. V dropped 4 bases and J dropped 4; count of bases not matched to a gene: 7. This CDR3 is 14 amino acids long. Germline V gene data show CDR1 as SGDLS and CDR2 as YYNGEE. The CDR3 protein is CASSKRQGRETQYF. Written as DNA, the CDR3 is TGTGCCAGCAGCAAACGACAGGGTCGAGAGACCCAGTACTTC.

The chain has TRBV4-2 and TRBJ2-7, with 9 positions matching TRBD1. Trimming took 4 bases from V and 1 from J; bases not matched to a gene: 8. The CDR3 runs to 16 residues. CDR1 and CDR2 (germline): LGHNA, YNFKEQ. The CDR3 nucleotides read TGTGCCAGCAGCCGAGCCGCGGGGACAGGGTCCTACGAGCAGTACTTC. Protein: CASSRAAGTGSYEQYF.

The J gene is TRBJ1-4, the V gene TRBV5-5; no firm D call. CDR3 length: 14 residues. V lost 4 bases, J lost 3 bases, and 10 bases lay in between. The germline V gene has CDR1 SGHKS and CDR2 YYEKEE (reference sequence). CDR3 nucleotides: TGTGCCAGCAGCCTCCGTATCGCTAATGAAAAACTGTTTTTT. It is translated as CASSLRIANEKLFF. Full variable domain (rest looked up from reference TRBV5-5 and TRBJ1-4): DAGVTQSPTHLIKTRGQQVTLRCSPISGHKSVSWYQQVLGQGPQFIFQYYEKEERGRGNFPDRFSARQFPNYSSELNVNALLLGDSALYLCASSLRIANEKLFFGSGTQLSVL.

The chain has TRBV29-1 and TRBJ2-1; no clear D gene. Trimming left V 0 bases short and J 2 bases short, with 5 bases between. The CDR3 contains 13 residues. Germline V gene lookup returns CDR1 SQVTM and CDR2 ANQGSEA. This CDR3 reads CSVEEAPYNEQFF. The CDR3 DNA is TGCAGCGTTGAAGAAGCCCCCTACAATGAGCAGTTCTTC.

V is TRBV27 and J is TRBJ1-2; D is undetermined. The CDR3 covers 13 residues. Germline values: CDR1 MNHEY, CDR2 SMNVEV (reference sequence). The V end was cut by 0 bases, the J end by 8 bases, with 10 bases between. CDR3 residues: CASSLSSRWGYTF. CDR3 DNA sequence: TGTGCCAGCAGTTTATCGTCGAGGTGGGGCTACACCTTC.

In its sample, this clone was seen a few times. This chain connects TRBV7-3 to TRBJ2-3; TRBD2 matches at 8 bases. CDR3 length equals 17 residues. The germline V gene encodes CDR1 SGHTA and CDR2 FQGTGA. With 5 bases clipped from V and 6 bases from J, the junction kept 16 bases outside the gene matches. CDR3 sequence: CASSPRGSGALGDTQYF. The CDR3 DNA is TGTGCCAGCAGCCCACGGGGTAGCGGGGCTCTCGGGGATACGCAGTATTTT. The full variable domain, completed using reference TRBV7-3 and TRBJ2-3, is GAGVSQTPSNKVTEKGKYVELRCDPISGHTALYWYRQSLGQGPEFLIYFQGTGAADDSGLPNDRFFAVRPEGSVSTLKIQRTERGDSAVYLCASSPRGSGALGDTQYFGPGTRLTVL.

The CDR3: CASSFGGGTNTGELFF. For the CDR3, the DNA is TGTGCCAGCAGTTTCGGGGGAGGGACGAACACCGGGGAGCTGTTTTTT. The gene calls are TRBV28 and TRBJ2-2, with TRBD2 identical over 7 bases. V lost 3 bases to trimming and J lost 0 bases; unmatched junction nucleotides: 4. The germline CDR1 and CDR2 sequences are MDHEN and SYDVKM. The CDR3 runs to 16 residues.

The chain uses TRBV29-1 and TRBJ1-5, with 11 bases that match TRBD1. Germline V CDR1 and CDR2: SQVTM, ANQGSEA. This CDR3 is 13 amino acids long. The V segment lost 6 bases and the J segment 5 bases; nucleotides outside the gene matches: 3. The CDR3 loop reads CSVGDRGDQPQHF. In DNA, the CDR3 is TGCAGCGTGGGGGACAGGGGGGATCAGCCCCAGCATTTT.

This clone was found a few times. This chain links TRBV6-5 with TRBJ1-4; D is uncertain. Germline-derived CDR1 and CDR2 are MNHEY and SVGAGI. The length of the CDR3 is 15 residues. Trimming removed 10 bases from V and 3 bases from J, with 18 bases in between. Written as DNA, the CDR3 is TGTGCCACCTCGAGGAGGGTCGCTGCTAATGAAAAACTGTTTTTT. The encoded protein is CATSRRVAANEKLFF.

The J gene is TRBJ1-1, the V gene TRBV6-1; D unresolved. Germline values: CDR1 MNHNS, CDR2 SASEGT. This CDR3 is 14 amino acids long. The V end was cut by 6 bases, the J end by 7 bases, with 18 bases between. CDR3 sequence reads: CASSLPGSAVEAFF. DNA of the CDR3: TGTGCCAGCAGCCTTCCAGGTTCGGCCGTTGAAGCTTTCTTT.

This clone was found a few times. The rearrangement links TRBV4-2 to TRBJ1-6; TRBD1 is a possible D gene (5 bases). V was pared by 1 base and J by 1 base, with 8 bases between. Germline assignment: CDR1 LGHNA and CDR2 YNFKEQ. CDR3 length: 16 amino acids. CDR3: CASSQARVSYNSPLHF. In DNA form, the CDR3 reads TGTGCCAGCAGCCAAGCCAGGGTGTCCTATAATTCACCCCTCCACTTT.

This clone was seen a single time. This chain uses TRBV4-1 with TRBJ2-7, with D hard to call. The V and J ends lost 0 bases and 2 bases respectively, with 8 bases between them. The CDR3 covers 14 residues. From germline, CDR1 is MGHRA and CDR2 YSYEKL. CDR3 DNA: TGCGCCAGCAGCCAAGATGATAGTGCCTACGAGCAGTACTTC. Translation gives CASSQDDSAYEQYF.

The chain links TRBV28 to TRBJ1-5; no clear D. The germline V gene encodes CDR1 MDHEN and CDR2 SYDVKM. The V and J ends lost 3 bases and 2 bases respectively, with 8 bases between them. This CDR3 region has 14 residues. The DNA for the CDR3 is TGTGCCAGCAGTTTTGAGTTCGGCAATCAGCCCCAGCATTTT. Its protein product is CASSFEFGNQPQHF.

V is TRBV4-3 and J is TRBJ1-5; 7 bases line up with TRBD1. This CDR3 is built from 15 residues. Looked up from germline, CDR1 is LGHNA and CDR2 is YSLEER. After removal of 0 bases from V and 6 bases from J, the junction contained 5 bases not matched to a gene. This chain's CDR3 is CASSQDPPGGQPQHF. The CDR3 DNA reads TGCGCCAGCAGCCAAGATCCCCCAGGGGGTCAGCCCCAGCATTTT.

The genes are TRBV29-1 and TRBJ2-3; 10 positions match TRBD1. Losses at the gene ends were 6 bases for V and 4 bases for J; bases not matched to a gene: 7. The CDR3 totals 14 residues. The V gene's germline CDR1 is SQVTM and CDR2 ANQGSEA. CDR3 nucleotide sequence: TGCAGCGTGACCGGGACAGGGGTAGCAGATACGCAGTATTTT. The encoded protein is CSVTGTGVADTQYF.